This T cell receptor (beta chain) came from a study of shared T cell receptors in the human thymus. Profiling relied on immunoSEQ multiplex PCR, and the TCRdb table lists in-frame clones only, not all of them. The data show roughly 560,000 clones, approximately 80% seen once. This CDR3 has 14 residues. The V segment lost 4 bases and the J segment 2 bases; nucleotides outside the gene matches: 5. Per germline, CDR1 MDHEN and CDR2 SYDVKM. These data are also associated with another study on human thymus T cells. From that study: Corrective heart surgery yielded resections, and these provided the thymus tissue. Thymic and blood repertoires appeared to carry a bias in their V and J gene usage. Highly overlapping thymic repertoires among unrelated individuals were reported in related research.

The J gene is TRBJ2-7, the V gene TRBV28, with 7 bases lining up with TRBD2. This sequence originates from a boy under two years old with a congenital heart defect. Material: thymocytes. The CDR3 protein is CASSSLGLAYEQYF. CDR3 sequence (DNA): TGTGCCAGCAGTTCCCTCGGACTAGCCTACGAGCAGTACTTC.